A single sample is the source of the 32 T cell receptor beta chains below, sequenced in a study of T cell responses to AZD1222 COVID-19 vaccine. The assay was immunoSEQ multiplex PCR, and TCRdb's table has in-frame clones only and misses some. The table records approximately 43,000 clones, 88% of them present only once. The sample was peripheral blood, taken 28 days after the second AZD1222 dose. These receptors were taken from an adult who received the AZD1222 COVID-19 vaccine.

This chain uses TRBV25-1 with TRBJ2-7; 9 nucleotides agree with TRBD1. The germline gives CDR1 MGHDK, CDR2 SYGVNS. J was trimmed by 6 bases and V by 0 bases; bases with no gene match: 6. There are 15 residues in the CDR3. CDR3 protein: CASSEYGQGSGEQYF. The CDR3 region has the DNA TGTGCCAGCAGTGAATACGGACAGGGGAGCGGCGAGCAGTACTTC.

J is TRBJ2-1 and V is TRBV20-1; D might be TRBD1 or TRBD2, each matching 5 bases. The V end lost 6 bases, the J end lost 12 bases, and 15 bases lay between the germline ends. The germline V gene has CDR1 DFQATT and CDR2 SNEGSKA (reference sequence). There are 11 residues in the CDR3. In DNA form, the CDR3 reads TGCAGTGCACCGGAGGTTACAGGGCAGTTCTTC. It is translated as CSAPEVTGQFF.

The J gene is TRBJ2-5, the V gene TRBV10-1, with TRBD2 identical over 10 bases. The V gene's germline CDR1 is WNHNN and CDR2 SYGVQD (reference sequence). The trim removed 7 bases at V and 4 bases at J, leaving 6 bases unmatched. The CDR3 has 14 residues. The CDR3 bases are TGCGCCAGCACCGTAGCGGGGGGTGGAGAGACCCAGTACTTC. This translates into CASTVAGGGETQYF.

The table lists this clone with a count of one. The CDR3 DNA reads TGTGCCAGCAGCTTAGGGTTGGGCTCCTACAATGAGCAGTTCTTC. Encoded protein: CASSLGLGSYNEQFF. V gene TRBV11-2 combines with J gene TRBJ2-1, with D uncertain. The CDR3 is 15 residues long. Between the trimmed V and J ends, which lost 1 base and 0 bases, there was a span of 7 bases. CDR1 and CDR2 (germline): SGHAT, FQNNGV.

The J gene is TRBJ1-1, the V gene TRBV15; D call uncertain. V lost 3 bases and J lost 1, with 3 bases in between. Per germline, CDR1 LNHNV and CDR2 YYDKDF (reference sequence). The CDR3 is 12 residues long. The CDR3 loop reads CATSSKNTEAFF. CDR3 sequence (DNA): TGTGCCACCAGCAGTAAGAACACTGAAGCTTTCTTT.

This clone has just one count. The rearrangement links TRBV10-2 to TRBJ1-4, with 11 bases identical to TRBD1. The CDR3 extends over 16 amino acids. With V trimmed by 2 bases and J by 7 bases, 6 bases remained unmatched. Germline lookup yields CDR1 WSHSY and CDR2 SAAADI. The CDR3 DNA follows: TGCGCCAGCAGTGAGCACCCCGGGACAGGGGGTGAAAAACTGTTTTTT. Translated: CASSEHPGTGGEKLFF.

This clone has more than one count but fewer than ten. The chain has TRBV19 and TRBJ1-1, with 8 nucleotides matching TRBD1. In germline, CDR1 is LNHDA, CDR2 SQIVND (reference sequence). This CDR3 has 13 residues. V shed 6 bases and J 5 bases; nucleotides not matched to a gene: 5. The CDR3 DNA sequence: TGTGCCAGTAGGACAACAGGGGGAACTGAAGCTTTCTTT. Translation: CASRTTGGTEAFF. Complete variable domain (other parts from reference TRBV19 and TRBJ1-1): DGGITQSPKYLFRKEGQNVTLSCEQNLNHDAMYWYRQDPGQGLRLIYYSQIVNDFQKGDIAEGYSVSREKKESFPLTVTSAQKNPTAFYLCASRTTGGTEAFFGQGTRLTVV.

This clone was counted a single time. J is TRBJ2-6 and V is TRBV11-2; D remains ambiguous. Deletions cut 5 bases from V and 0 bases from J, with 8 bases between. CDR1 SGHAT and CDR2 FQNNGV come from the germline V gene. The CDR3 sequence is 15 residues long. Here the CDR3 reads CASSRSNSGANVLTF. The CDR3 bases are TGTGCCAGCAGCCGGTCCAACTCTGGGGCCAACGTCCTGACTTTC.

The V gene is TRBV4-1, the J gene TRBJ2-1; perhaps TRBD1 as D (5 bases). The CDR3 spans 16 residues. In germline, CDR1 is MGHRA, CDR2 YSYEKL. V lost 0 bases and J lost 6, with 15 bases in between. The CDR3 sequence is CASSQDQGAVLNEQFF. DNA of the CDR3: TGCGCCAGCAGCCAAGATCAAGGGGCAGTCCTCAATGAGCAGTTCTTC.

The chain uses TRBV7-9 and TRBJ1-2; D might be TRBD1 (6 bases). With 3 bases removed from V and 4 bases from J, the gap between germline ends came to 12 bases. In germline, CDR1 is SEHNR, CDR2 FQNEAQ (reference sequence). The CDR3 runs to 14 residues. The CDR3 reads CASSFNQGSYGYTF. The DNA for the CDR3 is TGTGCCAGCAGCTTCAACCAGGGGAGCTATGGCTACACCTTC.

The chain has TRBV11-2 and TRBJ2-2; D gene uncertain. In germline, CDR1 is SGHAT, CDR2 FQNNGV. The CDR3 sequence is 13 residues long. V dropped 2 bases and J dropped 1 base, with 2 bases sitting between them. The CDR3 sequence: CASSLQNTGELFF. The CDR3 DNA reads TGTGCCAGCAGCTTACAGAACACCGGGGAGCTGTTTTTT.

The genes are TRBV4-1 and TRBJ2-7; D ambiguous. Trimming left V 3 bases short and J 4 bases short, with 13 bases between. This CDR3 comprises 14 residues. The germline V gene encodes CDR1 MGHRA and CDR2 YSYEKL. CDR3 in DNA: TGCGCCAGCAGCCAGCCCGAGACGGGTTACGAGCAGTACTTC. Translation gives CASSQPETGYEQYF.

CDR3 amino acids: CASSEWSGANVLTF. The CDR3 bases are TGTGCCAGCAGTGAATGGTCTGGGGCCAACGTCCTGACTTTC. The rearrangement links TRBV6-4 to TRBJ2-6; no clear D. The CDR3 is 14 residues long. The V gene lost 3 bases and the J gene lost 1 base, with 4 bases spanning the gap. Germline V gives CDR1 MRHNA, CDR2 SNTAGT.

This sequence joins TRBV5-8 and TRBJ2-4; D is perhaps TRBD2 (5 bases). V lost 6 bases and J lost 2, with 15 bases in between. CDR1 is SGHTS and CDR2 is YDEGEE in the germline V gene. CDR3 length: 15 residues. The CDR3 DNA reads as TGTGCCAGCATCTTAGGAGGAGTTACCAAAAACATTCAGTACTTC. Translating it yields CASILGGVTKNIQYF. The full variable domain, rest sourced from reference TRBV5-8 and TRBJ2-4, is EAGVTQSPTHLIKTRGQQATLRCSPISGHTSVYWYQQALGLGLQFLLWYDEGEERNRGNFPPRFSGRQFPNYSSELNVNALELEDSALYLCASILGGVTKNIQYFGAGTRLSVL.

This rearrangement joins TRBV7-2 to TRBJ2-1; D not certain. CDR1 and CDR2 from the germline V gene are SGHTA and FQGNSA. The CDR3 is made up of 16 amino acids. Trimming removed 0 bases from V and 3 bases from J, with 12 bases in between. CDR3 DNA: TGTGCCAGCAGCTTAGCGCCGACCTTCGTCTACAATGAGCAGTTCTTC. Translation: CASSLAPTFVYNEQFF. The complete variable domain, with remaining parts taken from reference TRBV7-2 and TRBJ2-1, reads GAGVSQSPSNKVTEKGKDVELRCDPISGHTALYWYRQSLGQGLEFLIYFQGNSAPDKSGLPSDRFSAERTGGSVSTLTIQRTQQEDSAVYLCASSLAPTFVYNEQFFGPGTRLTVL.

This clone was seen only once. The chain employs TRBV5-1 and TRBJ2-3; 8 nucleotides match TRBD2. Germline V gene lookup returns CDR1 SGHRS and CDR2 YFSETQ. The CDR3 is 16 residues long. After removal of 2 bases from V and 6 bases from J, the junction contained 11 bases not matched to a gene. CDR3 DNA: TGCGCCAGCAGCTTCGGACTAGCTGTCGTAATGGATACGCAGTATTTT. Protein product: CASSFGLAVVMDTQYF.

The chain links TRBV7-9 to TRBJ1-6; D gene unclear. This CDR3 is 15 amino acids long. Germline assignment: CDR1 SEHNR and CDR2 FQNEAQ (reference sequence). Trimming shortened V by 2 bases and J by 7 bases, and 12 bases separated the two germline ends. CDR3 loop: CASSLRGIRNSPLHF. CDR3 bases: TGTGCCAGCAGCTTACGGGGTATTAGAAATTCACCCCTCCACTTT.

The J gene is TRBJ2-5, the V gene TRBV12-3 or TRBV12-4; D remains unclear. The CDR3 has 12 amino acids. V was trimmed by 3 bases and J by 2 bases, leaving 4 bases between them. The CDR3 bases are TGTGCCAGCAGTTTGCGGCAAGAGACCCAGTACTTC. Translating gives CASSLRQETQYF.

This clone was observed a few times. In nucleotides, the CDR3 is TGTGCCAGCAGCCGTTCGGAGGGGGGCCCTGAAGCTTTCTTT. Its protein product is CASSRSEGGPEAFF. This chain joins TRBV3-1 (or the pseudogene TRBV3-2) and TRBJ1-1; tentatively, D is TRBD1 (6 bases). V was shortened by 4 bases and J by 6 bases, with 15 bases between the two germline ends. Germline V gene sequence: CDR1 LGHDT, CDR2 YNNKEL (reference sequence). The CDR3 extends over 14 amino acids.

The chain combines TRBV2 with TRBJ1-3; TRBD1 matches 7 bases. The length of the CDR3 is 16 residues. Germline V CDR1 and CDR2: SNHLY, FYNNEI. The V and J ends lost 6 bases and 1 base, in that order; junction bases with no gene match: 9. CDR3 nucleotide sequence: TGTGCCAGCAGCGGAGACAGGGATGGGTCTGGAAACACCATATATTTT. Translated: CASSGDRDGSGNTIYF.

The rearrangement links TRBV5-1 to TRBJ2-3; TRBD2 matches at 10 bases. The CDR3 is made up of 19 amino acids. V lost 0 bases and J lost 0; bases outside the gene matches: 10. Germline CDR1 and CDR2: SGHRS and YFSETQ. The CDR3 DNA reads as TGCGCCAGCAGCTTGGAGCCTAGCGGGAGTCCCGCTAGCACAGATACGCAGTATTTT. It codes for CASSLEPSGSPASTDTQYF.

The chain has TRBV7-8 and TRBJ2-1; the match to TRBD2 covers 12 bases. V trimming: 5 bases; J trimming: 4 bases; junction bases outside the gene matches: 3. The CDR3 sequence is 15 residues long. Germline V CDR1 and CDR2: SGHVS, FQNEAQ. The CDR3 bases are TGTGCCAGCAGCGAAGGACTAGCGGGATACAATGAGCAGTTCTTC. Amino acid sequence: CASSEGLAGYNEQFF.

J is TRBJ1-6 and V is TRBV15; TRBD1 might be the D (5 bases). The CDR3 contains 16 residues. Trimming stripped 1 base from V and 7 bases from J, with 14 bases between. Germline V gene lookup returns CDR1 LNHNV and CDR2 YYDKDF (reference sequence). The DNA for the CDR3 is TGTGCCACCAGCAGAGGCGGGGCAAAGGGGAATTCACCCCTCCACTTT. Encoded protein: CATSRGGAKGNSPLHF. The variable domain in full, with the rest retrieved from reference TRBV15 and TRBJ1-6, is DAMVIQNPRYQVTQFGKPVTLSCSQTLNHNVMYWYQQKSSQAPKLLFHYYDKDFNNEADTPDNFQSRRPNTSFCFLDIRSPGLGDTAMYLCATSRGGAKGNSPLHFGNGTRLTVT.

The chain recombines TRBV15 with TRBJ1-2, with D hard to call. Deletions cut 0 bases from V and 8 bases from J, with 4 bases between. Germline lookup yields CDR1 LNHNV and CDR2 YYDKDF (reference sequence). The CDR3 sequence is 11 residues long. The CDR3 here is CATSRDQGYTF. The CDR3 DNA reads TGTGCCACCAGCAGAGATCAGGGCTACACCTTC.

The gene calls are TRBV5-1 and TRBJ2-3, with D possibly matching TRBD1 (7 bases). The CDR3 spans 16 residues. The germline V and J ends were trimmed by 4 bases and 1 base, with 16 bases remaining between them. CDR1 is SGHRS, CDR2 YFSETQ, per germline. The DNA of the CDR3 is TGCGCCAGCAGCGAAACCAGGGGGGCGGGCACAGATACGCAGTATTTT. Its translation: CASSETRGAGTDTQYF.

This clone appeared a single time. The J gene is TRBJ2-7, the V gene TRBV7-2; unclear D gene. Germline-derived CDR1 and CDR2 are SGHTA and FQGNSA. This CDR3 contains 16 residues. Trimming stripped 1 base from V and 0 bases from J, with 13 bases between. The CDR3 protein is CASSLEWQVPSYEQYF. CDR3 bases: TGTGCCAGCAGCTTAGAGTGGCAGGTTCCCTCCTACGAGCAGTACTTC. The complete variable domain, with remaining parts taken from reference TRBV7-2 and TRBJ2-7, reads GAGVSQSPSNKVTEKGKDVELRCDPISGHTALYWYRQSLGQGLEFLIYFQGNSAPDKSGLPSDRFSAERTGGSVSTLTIQRTQQEDSAVYLCASSLEWQVPSYEQYFGPGTRLTVT.

The chain employs TRBV3-1 (or the pseudogene TRBV3-2) and TRBJ2-7; the match to TRBD2 covers 10 bases. The CDR3 loop spans 14 amino acids. Germline V gene sequence: CDR1 LGHDT, CDR2 YNNKEL (reference sequence). With 5 bases clipped from V and 1 base from J, the junction kept 2 bases outside the gene matches. The CDR3 nucleotides read TGTGCCAGCAGCACGGGACTAGCGTCCTACGAGCAGTACTTC. It yields the protein CASSTGLASYEQYF.

The chain couples TRBV3-1 (or the pseudogene TRBV3-2) to TRBJ2-7; 9 nucleotides match TRBD2. The CDR3 sequence is 16 residues long. V lost 2 bases to trimming and J lost 2 bases; unmatched junction nucleotides: 7. Germline V lookup: CDR1 LGHDT, CDR2 YNNKEL (reference sequence). The CDR3 sequence is CASSQITGTSPYEQYF. The DNA of the CDR3 is TGTGCCAGCAGCCAAATCACCGGGACTAGCCCCTACGAGCAGTACTTC.

The chain couples TRBV6-5 to TRBJ1-5, with a tentative D call TRBD1 (5 bases). The CDR3 has 15 residues. V was cut by 7 bases and J by 2 bases, with 15 bases left in between. Germline CDR1 MNHEY, CDR2 SVGAGI. CDR3 nucleotides: TGTGCCAGCATGGGGACGGTTACGCGCAATCAGCCCCAGCATTTT. Amino acid sequence: CASMGTVTRNQPQHF.

This clone was observed a single time. J is TRBJ1-5 and V is TRBV6-5; D unclear. Germline V gene sequence: CDR1 MNHEY, CDR2 SVGAGI. With 5 bases removed from V and 8 bases from J, the gap between germline ends came to 7 bases. The CDR3 totals 11 residues. The CDR3 nucleotides are TGTGCCAGCAGTAGGGATGAGCCCCAGCATTTT. Amino acid sequence: CASSRDEPQHF.

The rearrangement joins TRBV6-6 to TRBJ1-5, with 9 bases aligning to TRBD1. V lost 6 bases, J lost 4 bases, and 4 bases stayed unmatched. Germline V gives CDR1 MNHNY, CDR2 SVGAGI (reference sequence). This CDR3 has 14 residues. The CDR3 DNA is TGTGCCAGCAGCAACAGGGGGCGGAATCAGCCCCAGCATTTT. Encoded protein: CASSNRGRNQPQHF.

The CDR3 is CASSQDLRGYNEQFF. The DNA of the CDR3 is TGCGCCAGCAGCCAAGATTTGCGGGGTTACAATGAGCAGTTCTTC. The rearrangement uses TRBV4-3 and TRBJ2-1; perhaps TRBD2 as D (6 bases). Trimming stripped 0 bases from V and 4 bases from J, with 10 bases between. The germline V gene has CDR1 LGHNA and CDR2 YSLEER. This CDR3 region has 15 residues.